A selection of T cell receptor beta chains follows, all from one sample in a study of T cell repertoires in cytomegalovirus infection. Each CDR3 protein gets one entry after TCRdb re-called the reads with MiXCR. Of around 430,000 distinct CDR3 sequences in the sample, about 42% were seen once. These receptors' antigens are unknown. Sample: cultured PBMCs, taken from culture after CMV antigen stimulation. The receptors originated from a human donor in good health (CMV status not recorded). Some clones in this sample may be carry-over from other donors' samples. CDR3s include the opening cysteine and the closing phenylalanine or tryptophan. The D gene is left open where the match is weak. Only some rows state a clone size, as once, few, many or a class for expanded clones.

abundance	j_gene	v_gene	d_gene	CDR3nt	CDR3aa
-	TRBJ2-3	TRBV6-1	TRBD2	TGTGCCAGCAGAGCGGGACTCATCACAGATACGCAGTATTTT	CASRAGLITDTQYF
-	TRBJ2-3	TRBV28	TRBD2	TGTGCCAGCAGTTTTCTTGTAGCGGGGGGCACCCAGAGCACAGATACGCAGTATTTT	CASSFLVAGGTQSTDTQYF
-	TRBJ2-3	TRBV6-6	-	TGTGCCAGCAGTTACTCGCGGGGGCGAGGGGATACGCAGTATTTT	CASSYSRGRGDTQYF
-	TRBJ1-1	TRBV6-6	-	TGTGCCAGCAGTTACTCTTATTCAGCGAACACTGAAGCTTTCTTT	CASSYSYSANTEAFF
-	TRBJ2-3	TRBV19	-	TGTGCCAGTAGTATCGCGGCGGGGGCCACAGATACGCAGTATTTT	CASSIAAGATDTQYF
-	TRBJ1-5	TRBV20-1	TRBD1	TGCAGTGCTAGACGAGACAGGGGGTATAGCAATCAGCCCCAGCATTTT	CSARRDRGYSNQPQHF
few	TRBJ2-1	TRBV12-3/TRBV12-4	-	TGTGCCAGCAGTCCGCCGGAACCTGACGATGAGCAGTTCTTC	CASSPPEPDDEQFF
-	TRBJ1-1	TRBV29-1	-	TGCAGCGCCGGGGCACCGTTTACTGAAGCTTTCTTT	CSAGAPFTEAFF
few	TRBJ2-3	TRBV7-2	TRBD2	TGTGCCAGCAGCCCCGGTAGCGGGAGTGGGAGTACGCAGTATTTT	CASSPGSGSGSTQYF
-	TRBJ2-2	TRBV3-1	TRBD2	TGTGCCAGCAGCGCGTCATTCCTCCAGGGACTAGCGGGAGGACGAACCGGGGAGCTGTTTTTT	CASSASFLQGLAGGRTGELFF
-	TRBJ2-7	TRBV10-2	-	TGCGCCAGCATGCGTCGGACAGCTTATCCCTACGAGCAGTACTTC	CASMRRTAYPYEQYF
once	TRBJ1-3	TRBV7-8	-	TGTGCCAGCAGCTTAGTGTCGTGGGTCTCTGGAAACACCATATATTTT	CASSLVSWVSGNTIYF
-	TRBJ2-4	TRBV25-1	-	TGTGCCAGCAGCGAGGGGATAGCCAAAAACATTCAGTACTTC	CASSEGIAKNIQYF
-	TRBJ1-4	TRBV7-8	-	TGTGCCAGCAGCTTAGCCTTGACAGAGGCAACTAATGAAAAACTGTTTTTT	CASSLALTEATNEKLFF
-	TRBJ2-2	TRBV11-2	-	TGTGCCAGCAGCTTAGCCCCCCTGGCCACAGGTACCACCGGGGAGCTGTTTTTT	CASSLAPLATGTTGELFF
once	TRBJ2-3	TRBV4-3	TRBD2	TGCGCCAGCAGCCCAGACTCGCGGGGGTTTACAGATACGCGGTATTTT	CASSPDSRGFTDTRYF
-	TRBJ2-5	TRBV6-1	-	TGTGCCAGCAGTGAAGTGTCGAGTGGGTACTTC	CASSEVSSGYF
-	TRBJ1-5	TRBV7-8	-	TGTGCCAGCAGCTTAGTTTTGGGAGAAAGCAATCAGCCCCAGCATTTT	CASSLVLGESNQPQHF